This entry lists 3 T cell receptor beta chains sequenced from one sample in a study of T cells in Graves' hyperthyroidism and ophthalmopathy. TCR beta CDR3 region amplification was performed from RNA transcripts. The HTBI primer set was used in a first-round RT-PCR of the TCR CDR3. TCRdb re-called the multiplex PCR reads with MiXCR, one entry per CDR3 protein. The sample comprises roughly 300,000 distinct CDR3 sequences, around a sixth of which are singletons, and about 53% rests with the top ten. The specimen sequenced was blood. These receptor sequences come from a woman aged 50 to 60 with Graves' hyperthyroidism.

This clonotype was seen more than once but under ten times. The chain has TRBV10-3 and TRBJ2-7; D gene unclear. Germline V gene lookup returns CDR1 ENHRY and CDR2 SYGVKD. V was cut by 2 bases and J by 0 bases, with 11 bases left in between. The CDR3 contains 15 residues. The CDR3, as DNA: TGTGCCATCAGTGAGGCGCGGACGAGCTCCTACGAGCAGTACTTC. Amino acids: CAISEARTSSYEQYF.

This clonotype was seen only a few times. The rearrangement joins TRBV18 to TRBJ2-3; 7 bases agree with TRBD2. The CDR3 is made up of 14 amino acids. After removal of 3 bases from V and 4 bases from J, the junction contained 4 bases not matched to a gene. Per the germline V gene, CDR1 is KGHSH and CDR2 is LQKENI. CDR3 loop: CASSPRLAADTQYF. In nucleotides, the CDR3 is TGTGCCAGCTCACCGAGACTAGCCGCAGATACGCAGTATTTT.

This clonotype was seen many times. The chain is built from TRBV3-1 and TRBJ1-6, with 10 positions matching TRBD1. Germline CDR1 reads LGHDT; CDR2 reads YNNKEL (reference sequence). CDR3 length: 15 amino acids. V gave up 4 bases and J gave up 5 bases; unmatched junction bases: 2. The CDR3 spells CASSLGTGDNSPLHF. CDR3 nucleotides: TGTGCCAGCAGCCTCGGGACAGGGGATAATTCACCCCTCCACTTT.